This TCR beta chain is drawn from a study of technical replicates of blood from several donors. This clone was detected only once. Some clones are missing from TCRdb's copy, which holds only in-frame ones; the method was immunoSEQ multiplex PCR. This table holds some 71,000 clones, around 97% found once. From germline, CDR1 is SGHVS and CDR2 FQNEAQ. J gave up 7 bases and V 5 bases, and 6 bases lay outside the gene matches. This CDR3 spans 14 amino acids. The receptor's source is a human donor in good health. The chain links TRBV7-8 to TRBJ2-1; 9 positions match TRBD2. Sequenced: T cells isolated from PBMCs. CDR3 in amino acids: CASSPAGGSNEQFF. CDR3 bases: TGTGCCAGCAGCCCGGCGGGAGGGTCTAATGAGCAGTTCTTC.